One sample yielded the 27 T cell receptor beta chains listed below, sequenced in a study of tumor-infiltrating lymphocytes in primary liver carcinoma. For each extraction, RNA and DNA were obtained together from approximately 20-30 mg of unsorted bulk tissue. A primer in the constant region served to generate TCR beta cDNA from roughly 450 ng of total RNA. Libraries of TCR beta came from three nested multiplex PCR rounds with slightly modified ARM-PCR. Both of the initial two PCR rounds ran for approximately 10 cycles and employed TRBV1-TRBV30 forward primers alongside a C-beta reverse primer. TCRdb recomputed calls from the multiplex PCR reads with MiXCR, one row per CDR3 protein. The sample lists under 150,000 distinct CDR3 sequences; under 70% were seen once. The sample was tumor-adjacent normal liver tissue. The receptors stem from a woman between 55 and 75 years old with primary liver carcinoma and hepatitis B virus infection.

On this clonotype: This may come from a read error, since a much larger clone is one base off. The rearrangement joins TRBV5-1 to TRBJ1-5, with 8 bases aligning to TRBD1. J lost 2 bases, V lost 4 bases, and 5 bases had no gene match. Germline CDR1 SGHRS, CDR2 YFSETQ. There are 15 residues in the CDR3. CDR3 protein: CASSDETGGNQPQHF. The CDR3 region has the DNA TGCGCCAGCAGCGACGAGACAGGGGGCAATCAGCCCCAGCATTTT.

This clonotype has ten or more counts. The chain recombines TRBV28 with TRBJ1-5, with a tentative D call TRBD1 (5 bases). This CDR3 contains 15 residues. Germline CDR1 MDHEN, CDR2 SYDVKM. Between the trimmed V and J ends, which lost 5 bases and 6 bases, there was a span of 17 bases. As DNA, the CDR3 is TGTGCCAGCAGTCCCCCGTTGGGGCCGGGTCAGCCCCAGCATTTT. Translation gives CASSPPLGPGQPQHF.

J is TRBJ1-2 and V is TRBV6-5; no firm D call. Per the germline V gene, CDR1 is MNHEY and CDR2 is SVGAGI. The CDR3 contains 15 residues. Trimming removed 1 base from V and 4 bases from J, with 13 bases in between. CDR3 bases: TGTGCCAGCAGTTACTTCCCCCCATCCATCTATGGCTACACCTTC. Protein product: CASSYFPPSIYGYTF.

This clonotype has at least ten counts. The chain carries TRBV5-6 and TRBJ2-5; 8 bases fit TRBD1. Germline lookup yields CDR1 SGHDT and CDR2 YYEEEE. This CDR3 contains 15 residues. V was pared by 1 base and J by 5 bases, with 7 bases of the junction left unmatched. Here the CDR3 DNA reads TGTGCCAGCAGCTTGAGTCGACAGGGGAAGGAGACCCAGTACTTC. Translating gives CASSLSRQGKETQYF.

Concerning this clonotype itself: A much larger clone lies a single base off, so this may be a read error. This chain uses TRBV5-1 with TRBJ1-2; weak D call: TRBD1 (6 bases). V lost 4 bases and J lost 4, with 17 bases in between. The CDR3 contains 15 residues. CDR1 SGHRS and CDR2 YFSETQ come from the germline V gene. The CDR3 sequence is CASSDLLGHSYGYTF. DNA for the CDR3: TGCGCCAGCAGCGACTTGTTGGGACACAGCTATGGCTACACCTTC.

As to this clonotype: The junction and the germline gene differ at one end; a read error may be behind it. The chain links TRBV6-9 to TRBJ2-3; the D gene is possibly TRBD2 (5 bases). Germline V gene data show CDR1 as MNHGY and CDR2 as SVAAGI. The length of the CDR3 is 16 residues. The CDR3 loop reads CASSYQPISGGDTQYF. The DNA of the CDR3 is TGTGCCAGTAGTTACCAACCCATATCTGGAGGAGATACGCAGTATTTT.

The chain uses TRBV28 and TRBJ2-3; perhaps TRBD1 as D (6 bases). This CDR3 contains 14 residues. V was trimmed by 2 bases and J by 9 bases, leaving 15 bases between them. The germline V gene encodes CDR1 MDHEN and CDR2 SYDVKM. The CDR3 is CASSLILDRQTQYF. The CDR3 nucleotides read TGTGCCAGCAGTTTAATCCTCGACAGGCAAACGCAGTATTTT.

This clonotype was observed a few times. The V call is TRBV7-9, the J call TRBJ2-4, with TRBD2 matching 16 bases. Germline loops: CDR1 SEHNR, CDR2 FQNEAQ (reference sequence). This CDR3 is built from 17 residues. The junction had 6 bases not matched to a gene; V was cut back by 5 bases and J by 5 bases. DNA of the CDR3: TGTGCCAGCAGCCTTAGCGGGACTAGCGGGAGGGAAAACATTCAGTACTTC. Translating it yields CASSLSGTSGRENIQYF.

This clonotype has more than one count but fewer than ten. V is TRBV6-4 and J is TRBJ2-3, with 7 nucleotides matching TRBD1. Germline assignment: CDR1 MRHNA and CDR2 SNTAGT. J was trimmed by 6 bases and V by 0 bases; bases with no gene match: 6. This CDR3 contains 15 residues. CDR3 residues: CASSDSGTDIDTQYF. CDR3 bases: TGTGCCAGCAGTGACTCGGGGACAGACATCGATACGCAGTATTTT.

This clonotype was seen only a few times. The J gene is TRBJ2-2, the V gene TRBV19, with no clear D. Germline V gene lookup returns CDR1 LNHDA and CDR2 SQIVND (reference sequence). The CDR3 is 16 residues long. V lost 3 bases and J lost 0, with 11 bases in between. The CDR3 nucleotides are TGTGCCAGTAGTATGGGTCGTCGAGCGAACACCGGGGAGCTGTTTTTT. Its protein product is CASSMGRRANTGELFF. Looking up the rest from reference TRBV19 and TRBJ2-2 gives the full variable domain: DGGITQSPKYLFRKEGQNVTLSCEQNLNHDAMYWYRQDPGQGLRLIYYSQIVNDFQKGDIAEGYSVSREKKESFPLTVTSAQKNPTAFYLCASSMGRRANTGELFFGEGSRLTVL.

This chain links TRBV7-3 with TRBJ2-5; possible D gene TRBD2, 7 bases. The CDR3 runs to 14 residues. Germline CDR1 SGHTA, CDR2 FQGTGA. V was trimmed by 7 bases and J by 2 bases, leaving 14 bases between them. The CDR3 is CASTPAGQQETQYF. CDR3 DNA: TGTGCCAGCACCCCAGCGGGACAACAAGAGACCCAGTACTTC. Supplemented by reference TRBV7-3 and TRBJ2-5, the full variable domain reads GAGVSQTPSNKVTEKGKYVELRCDPISGHTALYWYRQSLGQGPEFLIYFQGTGAADDSGLPNDRFFAVRPEGSVSTLKIQRTERGDSAVYLCASTPAGQQETQYFGPGTRLLVL.

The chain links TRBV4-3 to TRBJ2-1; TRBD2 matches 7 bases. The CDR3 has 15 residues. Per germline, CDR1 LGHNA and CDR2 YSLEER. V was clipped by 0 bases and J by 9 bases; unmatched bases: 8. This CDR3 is CASSQDRASGFEQFF. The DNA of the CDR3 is TGCGCCAGCAGCCAAGATAGAGCTAGCGGATTTGAGCAGTTCTTC.

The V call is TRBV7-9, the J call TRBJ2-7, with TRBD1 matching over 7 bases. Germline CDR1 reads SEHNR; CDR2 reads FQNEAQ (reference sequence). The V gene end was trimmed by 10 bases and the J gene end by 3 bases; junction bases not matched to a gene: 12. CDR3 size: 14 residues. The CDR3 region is CANTLGDRDYEQYF. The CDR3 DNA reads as TGTGCCAACACTTTGGGCGACAGGGACTACGAGCAGTACTTC.

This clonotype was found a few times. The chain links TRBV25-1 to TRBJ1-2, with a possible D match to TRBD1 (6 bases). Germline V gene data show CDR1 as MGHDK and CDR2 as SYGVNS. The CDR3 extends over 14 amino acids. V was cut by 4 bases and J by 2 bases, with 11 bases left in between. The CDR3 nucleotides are TGTGCCAGCAGTGCGCCAGGGGCCAACTATGGCTACACCTTC. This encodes CASSAPGANYGYTF.

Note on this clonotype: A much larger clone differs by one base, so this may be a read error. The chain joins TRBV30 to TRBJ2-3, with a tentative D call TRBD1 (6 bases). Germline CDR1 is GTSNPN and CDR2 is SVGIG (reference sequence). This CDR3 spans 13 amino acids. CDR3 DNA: TGTGCCTGGAGACAGGGTCGCACAAATACGCAGTATTTT. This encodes CAWRQGRTNTQYF.

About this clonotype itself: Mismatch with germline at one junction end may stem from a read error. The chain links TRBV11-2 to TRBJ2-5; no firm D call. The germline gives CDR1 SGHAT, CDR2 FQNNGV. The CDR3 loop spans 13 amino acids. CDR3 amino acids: CANSLDIGYREYF. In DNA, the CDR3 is TGTGCCAACAGCTTAGATATCGGGTATCGCGAATACTTC.

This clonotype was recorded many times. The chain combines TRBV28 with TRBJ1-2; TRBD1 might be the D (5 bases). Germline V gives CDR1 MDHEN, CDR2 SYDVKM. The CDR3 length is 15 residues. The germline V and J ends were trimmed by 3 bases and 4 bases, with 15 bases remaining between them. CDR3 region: CASSFYGRESYGYTF. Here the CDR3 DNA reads TGTGCCAGCAGTTTTTACGGCAGGGAAAGCTATGGCTACACCTTC.

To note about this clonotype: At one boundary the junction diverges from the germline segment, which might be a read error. DNA of the CDR3: TGTGCCAGCAGCTTGGAGATTGGTCTGCTTTGGGATGAGCAGTCCTTC. Encoded protein: CASSLEIGLLWDEQSF. This sequence joins TRBV5-6 and TRBJ2-1, with D uncertain. CDR1 and CDR2 (germline): SGHDT, YYEEEE. The CDR3 is 16 amino acids.

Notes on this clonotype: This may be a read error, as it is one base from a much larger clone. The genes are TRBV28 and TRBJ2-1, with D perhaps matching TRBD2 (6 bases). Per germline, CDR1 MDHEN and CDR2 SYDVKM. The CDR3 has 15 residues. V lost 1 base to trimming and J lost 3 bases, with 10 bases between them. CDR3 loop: CASSLFRRVYNEQFF. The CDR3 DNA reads TGTGCCAGCAGTTTATTCAGGAGGGTCTACAATGAGCAGTTCTTC.

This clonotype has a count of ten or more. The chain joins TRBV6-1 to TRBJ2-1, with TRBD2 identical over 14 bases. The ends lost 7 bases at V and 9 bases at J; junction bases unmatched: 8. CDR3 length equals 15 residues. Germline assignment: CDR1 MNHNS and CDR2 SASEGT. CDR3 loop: CASTMGLAGDGEQFF. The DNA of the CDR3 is TGTGCCAGCACCATGGGACTAGCGGGAGACGGTGAGCAGTTCTTC.

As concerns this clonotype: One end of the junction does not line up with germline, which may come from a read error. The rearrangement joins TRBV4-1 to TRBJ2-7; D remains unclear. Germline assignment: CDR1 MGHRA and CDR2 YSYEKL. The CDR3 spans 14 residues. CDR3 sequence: CASSQDPYSYEQYF. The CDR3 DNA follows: TGCGCCAGCAGTCAAGATCCGTACTCCTACGAGCAGTACTTC.

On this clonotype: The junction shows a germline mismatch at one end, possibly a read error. The CDR3 sequence is CASSSRPDSSVDSYNEQFF. Here the CDR3 DNA reads TGTGCCAGCAGCTCACGCCCTGATTCTAGCGTGGACTCCTACAATGAACAGTTCTTC. This sequence joins TRBV13 and TRBJ2-1; maybe TRBD2 (6 bases). This CDR3 spans 19 amino acids. Germline V CDR1 and CDR2: PRHDT, FYEKMQ (reference sequence). The full variable domain, its missing parts supplied by reference TRBV13 and TRBJ2-1, is AAGVIQSPRHLIKEKRETATLKCYPIPRHDTVYWYQQGPGQDPQFLISFYEKMQSDKGSIPDRFSAQQFSDYHSELNMSSLELGDSALYFCASSSRPDSSVDSYNEQFFGPGTRLTVL.

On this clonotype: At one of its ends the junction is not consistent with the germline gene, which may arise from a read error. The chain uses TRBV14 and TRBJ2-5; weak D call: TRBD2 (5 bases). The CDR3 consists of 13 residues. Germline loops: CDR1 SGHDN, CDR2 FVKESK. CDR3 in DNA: TGTGCCAGCAGCGATCTCTTGAGGGAGACCCAATACTTC. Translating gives CASSDLLRETQYF.

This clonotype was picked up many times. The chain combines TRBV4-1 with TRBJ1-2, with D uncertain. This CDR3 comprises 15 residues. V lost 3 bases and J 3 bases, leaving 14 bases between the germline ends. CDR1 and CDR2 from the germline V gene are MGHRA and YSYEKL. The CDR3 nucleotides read TGCGCCAGCAGCCAGGGTTGGCGGGAGGACTATGGCTACACCTTC. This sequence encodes CASSQGWREDYGYTF.

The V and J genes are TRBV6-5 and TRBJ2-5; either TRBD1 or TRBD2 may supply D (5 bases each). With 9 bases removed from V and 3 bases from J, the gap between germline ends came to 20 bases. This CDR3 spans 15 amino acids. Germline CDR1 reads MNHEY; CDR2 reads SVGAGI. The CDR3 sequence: CASSTRLTGEETQYF. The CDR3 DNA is TGTGCCAGTAGTACAAGACTAACAGGTGAAGAGACCCAGTACTTC.

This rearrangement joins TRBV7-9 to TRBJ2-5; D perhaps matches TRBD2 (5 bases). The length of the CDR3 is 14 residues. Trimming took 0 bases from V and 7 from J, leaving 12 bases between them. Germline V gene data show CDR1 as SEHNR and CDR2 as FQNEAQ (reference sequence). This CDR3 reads CASSLAWGVGTQYF. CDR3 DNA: TGTGCCAGCAGCTTAGCGTGGGGAGTCGGGACCCAGTACTTC.

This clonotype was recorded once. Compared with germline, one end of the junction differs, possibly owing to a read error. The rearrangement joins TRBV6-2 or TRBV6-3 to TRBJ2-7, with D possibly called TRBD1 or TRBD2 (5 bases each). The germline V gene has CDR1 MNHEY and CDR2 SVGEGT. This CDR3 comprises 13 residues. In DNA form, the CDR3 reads TGTGCCGGCAGTATCGCCGGGGCGGGCGAGCAGTACTTC. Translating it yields CAGSIAGAGEQYF.